Shown below are 17 T cell receptor beta chains from a single sample sequenced in a study of blood T cells in healthy people across ages. The second PCR ran about 6 to 12 cycles with a sample-barcoded 5' primer and J-beta primers. TCRdb itself ran the 5' RACE reads through MiXCR, one entry per CDR3 protein. The repertoire includes around 970,000 distinct CDR3 sequences, just over 50% of them detected once, and about 21% sits in the top ten. Sequencing was performed on blood. Source of these receptors: a woman between 55 and 75 years old in good health.

The genes are TRBV20-1 and TRBJ2-3; 8 bases agree with TRBD1. The length of the CDR3 is 14 residues. J was trimmed by 4 bases and V by 1 base; bases with no gene match: 4. In germline, CDR1 is DFQATT, CDR2 SNEGSKA (reference sequence). The chain's CDR3 is CSARAGTGSDTQYF. For the CDR3, the DNA is TGCAGTGCTAGAGCCGGGACAGGTTCAGATACGCAGTATTTT.

A word on this clonotype: One end of the junction fails to match germline, which may point to a read error. This chain links TRBV20-1 with TRBJ2-6; TRBD1 or TRBD2 may be the D gene (5 bases each). CDR1 is DFQATT, CDR2 SNEGSKA, per germline (reference sequence). The CDR3 extends over 16 amino acids. The CDR3 DNA follows: TGCAGTGCTAGAACCCCGAGGGGCTCTGGGGCCAATGTCCTGACTTTC. Translation gives CSARTPRGSGANVLTF.

This clonotype was seen a handful of times. The V and J genes are TRBV25-1 and TRBJ2-3, with 8 bases aligning to TRBD1. Germline V gene lookup returns CDR1 MGHDK and CDR2 SYGVNS. There are 12 residues in the CDR3. The V segment lost 2 bases and the J segment 9 bases; nucleotides outside the gene matches: 1. As DNA, the CDR3 is TGTGCCAGCAGTGAACACAGGGGGACGCAGTATTTT. Protein sequence: CASSEHRGTQYF.

Here the CDR3 reads CASSETAFGEKLFF. The CDR3 region has the DNA TGTGCCAGCAGTGAGACAGCCTTCGGGGAAAAACTGTTTTTT. The chain employs TRBV28 and TRBJ1-4, with D perhaps TRBD1 (5 bases). Germline V CDR1 and CDR2: MDHEN, SYDVKM. V gave up 5 bases and J gave up 8 bases, with 15 bases separating them. The length of the CDR3 is 14 residues.

This chain uses TRBV9 with TRBJ2-1, with 7 bases identical to TRBD2. The CDR3 extends over 14 amino acids. Unmatched junction bases numbered 9, after V lost 4 bases and J lost 8 bases. The germline V gene has CDR1 SGDLS and CDR2 YYNGEE. CDR3 sequence reads: CASSHAVGGDEQFF. DNA of the CDR3: TGTGCCAGCAGCCATGCAGTGGGGGGGGATGAGCAGTTCTTC.

The rearrangement uses TRBV3-1 and TRBJ2-3; the match to TRBD2 covers 9 bases. CDR1 and CDR2 from the germline V gene are LGHDT and YNNKEL (reference sequence). CDR3 length: 16 residues. Trimming removed 4 bases from V and 2 bases from J; junction bases left unmatched: 7. The CDR3 reads CASSRVAGGLTDTQYF. Written as DNA, the CDR3 is TGTGCCAGCAGCCGCGTGGCGGGAGGGCTCACAGATACGCAGTATTTT.

This clonotype was counted between two and nine times. V gene TRBV24-1 combines with J gene TRBJ2-3; 10 nucleotides agree with TRBD2. V shed 4 bases and J 4 bases; nucleotides not matched to a gene: 4. CDR3 length: 15 residues. The germline V gene has CDR1 KGHDR and CDR2 SFDVKD. Written as DNA, the CDR3 is TGTGCCACCAGTGACCCAGCGGGAGGGGCAGATACGCAGTATTTT. It codes for CATSDPAGGADTQYF.

V and J are TRBV7-3 and TRBJ2-1, with 8 bases fitting TRBD2. The trim removed 2 bases at V and 6 bases at J, leaving 6 bases unmatched. CDR3 length: 15 amino acids. Germline V lookup: CDR1 SGHTA, CDR2 FQGTGA. The CDR3 nucleotides read TGTGCCAGCAGCTTAGCGGGAGGCCGTCTCAATGAGCAGTTCTTC. This gives the protein CASSLAGGRLNEQFF.

The chain is built from TRBV7-9 and TRBJ2-7; no clear D gene. Trimming shortened V by 6 bases and J by 6 bases, and 12 bases separated the two germline ends. Germline CDR1 and CDR2: SEHNR and FQNEAQ (reference sequence). The CDR3 has 12 residues. CDR3 DNA sequence: TGTGCCAGCAGTCGTGTCGACTCCGAGCAGTACTTC. This gives the protein CASSRVDSEQYF.

The genes are TRBV13 and TRBJ2-1; the D gene could be TRBD1 or TRBD2 (5 bases each). Germline V gives CDR1 PRHDT, CDR2 FYEKMQ (reference sequence). Trimming removed 5 bases at V and 6 bases at J, with 17 bases between. There are 15 residues in the CDR3. The CDR3 spells CASSQQRGRFNEQFF. The CDR3 DNA reads TGTGCCAGCAGCCAACAGAGGGGAAGGTTCAATGAGCAGTTCTTC.

The chain is built from TRBV5-1 and TRBJ2-7, with a possible D match to TRBD1 (6 bases). Trimming took off 0 bases at V and 4 bases at J, with 20 bases between the two ends. The CDR3 is 17 amino acids. The germline V gene has CDR1 SGHRS and CDR2 YFSETQ. In nucleotides, the CDR3 is TGCGCCAGCAGCTTGGGAGGACAGTTATCATCCACTTACGAGCAGTACTTC. Translation: CASSLGGQLSSTYEQYF. The entire variable domain, with the rest obtained from reference TRBV5-1 and TRBJ2-7, is as follows: KAGVTQTPRYLIKTRGQQVTLSCSPISGHRSVSWYQQTPGQGLQFLFEYFSETQRNKGNFPGRFSGRQFSNSRSEMNVSTLELGDSALYLCASSLGGQLSSTYEQYFGPGTRLTVT.

The rearrangement joins TRBV3-1 to TRBJ1-2; perhaps TRBD1 as D (5 bases). V lost 2 bases to trimming and J lost 8 bases, with 12 bases between them. This CDR3 has 13 residues. Germline-derived CDR1 and CDR2 are LGHDT and YNNKEL (reference sequence). DNA of the CDR3: TGTGCCAGCAGCCAAACGGGGACTGGCGGCTACACCTTC. Residues: CASSQTGTGGYTF. Supplemented by reference TRBV3-1 and TRBJ1-2, the full variable domain reads DTAVSQTPKYLVTQMGNDKSIKCEQNLGHDTMYWYKQDSKKFLKIMFSYNNKELIINETVPNRFSPKSPDKAHLNLHINSLELGDSAVYFCASSQTGTGGYTFGSGTRLTVV.

The chain links TRBV20-1 to TRBJ1-2; 9 bases align to TRBD1. V lost 2 bases to trimming and J lost 8 bases; unmatched junction nucleotides: 9. Germline values: CDR1 DFQATT, CDR2 SNEGSKA (reference sequence). This CDR3 spans 14 amino acids. DNA of the CDR3: TGCAGTGCTAGAACAGGGGGCTTATCGTCCGGCTACACCTTC. Protein: CSARTGGLSSGYTF.

The V and J genes are TRBV10-3 and TRBJ1-4; D remains ambiguous. Germline V gene data show CDR1 as ENHRY and CDR2 as SYGVKD. Trimming shortened V by 2 bases and J by 6 bases, and 13 bases separated the two germline ends. This CDR3 region has 15 residues. The DNA of the CDR3 is TGTGCCATCAGTGAGATGGGCCCTAATGATGAAAAACTGTTTTTT. Its translation: CAISEMGPNDEKLFF.

The V gene is TRBV7-2, the J gene TRBJ1-1, with D maybe TRBD1 (5 bases). The CDR3 loop spans 13 amino acids. V was clipped by 1 base and J by 10 bases, with 13 bases between them. In germline, CDR1 is SGHTA, CDR2 FQGNSA. CDR3 DNA sequence: TGTGCCAGCAGCTTAGATTCTTCGGGGCGAGCTTTCTTT. Translated: CASSLDSSGRAFF. The full variable domain, its missing parts supplied by reference TRBV7-2 and TRBJ1-1, is GAGVSQSPSNKVTEKGKDVELRCDPISGHTALYWYRQSLGQGLEFLIYFQGNSAPDKSGLPSDRFSAERTGGSVSTLTIQRTQQEDSAVYLCASSLDSSGRAFFGQGTRLTVV.

The chain joins TRBV3-1 to TRBJ2-6, with 13 bases aligning to TRBD2. CDR1 and CDR2 from the germline V gene are LGHDT and YNNKEL (reference sequence). CDR3 length: 20 amino acids. After removal of 0 bases from V and 1 base from J, the junction contained 6 bases not matched to a gene. This chain's CDR3 is CASSQDPGLAGVSGANVLTF. The CDR3, as DNA: TGTGCCAGCAGCCAAGATCCAGGACTAGCGGGAGTGTCTGGGGCCAACGTCCTGACTTTC.

A few counts support this clonotype. V gene TRBV12-3 or TRBV12-4 combines with J gene TRBJ2-5; no definite D call. Trimming removed 5 bases at V and 2 bases at J, with 12 bases between. The CDR3 is made up of 14 amino acids. This CDR3 is CASSVLAIQETQYF. In DNA form, the CDR3 reads TGTGCCAGCAGTGTACTGGCTATTCAAGAGACCCAGTACTTC.